This T cell receptor beta chain was captured by sequencing in a study of control samples from healthy donors and cancer patients (dated by TCRdb to 2020 to 2021). To note about this clone: Its target antigen remains unknown. No base quality values were provided; no much bigger clone lies one nucleotide off.

CDR1 and CDR2, per the germline V gene, are MNHEY and SVGAGI. V loses 4 bases, J loses 6 bases, and the germline ends lie 19 bases apart. Reading from cysteine to phenylalanine, the CDR3 counts 16 amino acids. Left in the record is the CDR3 DNA by itself, 48 bases read in frame from the first base. Receptor libraries were prepared by the immunoSEQ multiplex PCR assay. TCRdb holds this immuneACCESS table with in-frame rearrangements only. Some clones are missing; in checked studies, unresolved V genes explain under half, and the rest has no known cause. Here the sample has about 81,000 clones; around 94% occur a single time. The ten most abundant clones make up around 4.7% of the sample.

The clonotype originates from a woman in her late teens or twenties in good health. The chain was built from TRBV6-5 and TRBJ1-5; possibly the D gene is TRBD1, per 6 matching bases. Sample: blood. The DNA reads TGTGCCAGCAGTTCGTTAATAGGGGGAGGCATTCAGCCCCAGCATTTT. Its coded protein is CASSSLIGGGIQPQHF.